This T cell receptor beta chain appears in the sequencing data of a study of cytomegalovirus exposure and HLA in healthy donors. PCR was performed using 60 Vbeta and 13 Jbeta primers. Data came from immunoSEQ multiplex PCR; TCRdb stores just in-frame clones and leaves some out. The sample carries under 200,000 clones, around three quarters recorded once. This clonotype was sampled from a man aged 35-49 years in good health and CMV-seronegative. Sequencing input: PBMCs.

DNA of the CDR3: TGCAGCGTTGAAGATCCTCTTCGCGGACAGGGAAGGTCAGATACGCAGTATTTT. Translating it yields CSVEDPLRGQGRSDTQYF. This sequence joins TRBV29-1 and TRBJ2-3, with 8 bases lining up with TRBD1. The CDR3 is 18 amino acids. Germline-derived CDR1 and CDR2 are SQVTM and ANQGSEA. Trimming removed 0 bases from V and 4 bases from J; junction bases left unmatched: 15.